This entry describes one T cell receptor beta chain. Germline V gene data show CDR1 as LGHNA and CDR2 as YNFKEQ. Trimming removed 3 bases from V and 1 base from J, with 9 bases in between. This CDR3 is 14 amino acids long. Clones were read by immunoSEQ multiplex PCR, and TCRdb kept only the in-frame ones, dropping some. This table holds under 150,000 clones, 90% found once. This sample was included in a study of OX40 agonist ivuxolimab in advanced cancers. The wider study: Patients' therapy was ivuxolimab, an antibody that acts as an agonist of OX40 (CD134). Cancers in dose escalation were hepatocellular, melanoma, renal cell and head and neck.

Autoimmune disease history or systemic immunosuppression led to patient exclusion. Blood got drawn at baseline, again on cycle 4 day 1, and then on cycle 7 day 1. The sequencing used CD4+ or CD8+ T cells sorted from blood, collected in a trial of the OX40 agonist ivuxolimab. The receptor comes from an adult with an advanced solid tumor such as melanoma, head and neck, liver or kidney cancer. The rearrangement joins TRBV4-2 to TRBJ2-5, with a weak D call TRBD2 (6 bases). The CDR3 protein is CASSQGTFQETQYF. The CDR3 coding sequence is TGTGCCAGCAGCCAGGGGACTTTCCAAGAGACCCAGTACTTC.